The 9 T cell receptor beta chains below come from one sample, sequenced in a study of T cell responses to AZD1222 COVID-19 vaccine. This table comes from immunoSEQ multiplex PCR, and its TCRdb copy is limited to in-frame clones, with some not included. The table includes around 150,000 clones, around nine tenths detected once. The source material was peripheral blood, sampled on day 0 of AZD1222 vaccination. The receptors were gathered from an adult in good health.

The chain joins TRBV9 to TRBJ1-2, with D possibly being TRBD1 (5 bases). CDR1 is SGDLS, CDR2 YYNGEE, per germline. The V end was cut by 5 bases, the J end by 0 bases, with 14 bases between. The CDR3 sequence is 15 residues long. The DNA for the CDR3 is TGTGCCAGCAGGGACGGGGCCGTAGCTAACTATGGCTACACCTTC. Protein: CASRDGAVANYGYTF.

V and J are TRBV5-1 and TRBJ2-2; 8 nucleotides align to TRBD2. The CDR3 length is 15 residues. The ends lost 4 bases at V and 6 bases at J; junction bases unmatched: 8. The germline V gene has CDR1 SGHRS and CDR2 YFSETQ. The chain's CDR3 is CASSRGGGRSGELFF. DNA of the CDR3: TGCGCCAGCAGCCGGGGCGGGGGGCGATCCGGGGAGCTGTTTTTT.

The DNA for the CDR3 is TGTGCCAGTAGTCCCTGGACAGGTCGCGGGGGGTGGGAAGAGACCCAGTACTTC. It translates to CASSPWTGRGGWEETQYF. V and J are TRBV19 and TRBJ2-5, with D perhaps TRBD2 (8 bases). Trimming pared 5 bases from V and 3 bases from J, leaving 25 bases between. The CDR3 loop spans 18 amino acids. Germline V gene sequence: CDR1 LNHDA, CDR2 SQIVND (reference sequence).

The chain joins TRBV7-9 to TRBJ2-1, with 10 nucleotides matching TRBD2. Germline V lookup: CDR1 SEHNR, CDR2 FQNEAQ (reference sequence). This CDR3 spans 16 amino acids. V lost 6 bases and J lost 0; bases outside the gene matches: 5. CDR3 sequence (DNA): TGTGCCAGCAGATCTAGCGGGGGAAGCTCCTACAATGAGCAGTTCTTC. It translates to CASRSSGGSSYNEQFF.

The CDR3 DNA follows: TGTGCCAGCAGCTCTAGAGACAGAATGAACACTGAAGCTTTCTTT. Its translation: CASSSRDRMNTEAFF. The genes are TRBV11-2 and TRBJ1-1, with D maybe TRBD1 (5 bases). The length of the CDR3 is 15 residues. From germline, CDR1 is SGHAT and CDR2 FQNNGV. V lost 4 bases and J 0 bases, leaving 12 bases between the germline ends.

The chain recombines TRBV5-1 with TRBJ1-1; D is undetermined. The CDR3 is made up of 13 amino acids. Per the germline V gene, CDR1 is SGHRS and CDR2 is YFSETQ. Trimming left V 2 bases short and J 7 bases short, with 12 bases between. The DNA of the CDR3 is TGCGCCAGCAGCTTATCATACGGGGTTGAAGCTTTCTTT. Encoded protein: CASSLSYGVEAFF.

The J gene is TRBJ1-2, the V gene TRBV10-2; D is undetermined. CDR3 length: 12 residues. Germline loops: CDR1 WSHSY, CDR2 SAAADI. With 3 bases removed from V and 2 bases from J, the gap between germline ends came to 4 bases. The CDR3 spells CASSDRNYGYTF. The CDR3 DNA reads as TGCGCCAGCAGTGACAGGAACTATGGCTACACCTTC.

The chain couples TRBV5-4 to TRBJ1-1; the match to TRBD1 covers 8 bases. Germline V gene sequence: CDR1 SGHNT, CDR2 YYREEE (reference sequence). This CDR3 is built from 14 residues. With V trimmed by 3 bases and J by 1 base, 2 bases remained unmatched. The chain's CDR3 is CASSWDRPNTEAFF. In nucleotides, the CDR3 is TGTGCCAGCAGCTGGGACAGGCCGAACACTGAAGCTTTCTTT.

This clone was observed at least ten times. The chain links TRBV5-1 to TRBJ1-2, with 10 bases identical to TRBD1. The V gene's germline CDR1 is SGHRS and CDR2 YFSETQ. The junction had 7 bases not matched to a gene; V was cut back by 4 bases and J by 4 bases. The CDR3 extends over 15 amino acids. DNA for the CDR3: TGCGCCAGCAGCCTCGGGACAGGGGTGTTCTATGGCTACACCTTC. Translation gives CASSLGTGVFYGYTF.